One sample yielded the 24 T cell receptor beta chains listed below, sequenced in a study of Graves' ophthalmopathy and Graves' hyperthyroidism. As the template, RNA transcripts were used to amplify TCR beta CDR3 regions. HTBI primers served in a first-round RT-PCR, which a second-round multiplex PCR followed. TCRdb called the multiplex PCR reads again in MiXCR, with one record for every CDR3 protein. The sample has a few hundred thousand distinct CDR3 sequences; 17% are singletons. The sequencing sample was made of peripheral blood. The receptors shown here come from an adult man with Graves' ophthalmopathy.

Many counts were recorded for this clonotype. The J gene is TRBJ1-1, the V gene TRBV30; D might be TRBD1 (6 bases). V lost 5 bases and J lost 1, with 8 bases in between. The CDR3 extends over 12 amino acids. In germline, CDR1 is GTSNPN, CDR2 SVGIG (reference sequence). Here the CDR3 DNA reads TGTGCCTGGCAGGGGCAGAACACTGAAGCTTTCTTT. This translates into CAWQGQNTEAFF.

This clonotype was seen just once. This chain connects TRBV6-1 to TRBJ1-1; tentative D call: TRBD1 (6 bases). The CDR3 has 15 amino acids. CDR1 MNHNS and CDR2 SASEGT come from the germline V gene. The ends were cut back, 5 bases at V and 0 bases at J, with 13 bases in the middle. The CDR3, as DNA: TGTGCCAGCAGTCGAATCGACAGGTTGAACACTGAAGCTTTCTTT. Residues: CASSRIDRLNTEAFF.

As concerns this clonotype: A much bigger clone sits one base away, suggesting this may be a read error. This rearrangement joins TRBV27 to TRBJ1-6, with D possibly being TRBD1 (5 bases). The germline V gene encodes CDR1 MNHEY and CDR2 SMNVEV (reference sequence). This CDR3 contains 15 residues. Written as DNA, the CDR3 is TGTGCCAGCAGTTTCCGAGGGGACCCAAATTCAGCCCTCCACTTT. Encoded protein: CASSFRGDPNSALHF.

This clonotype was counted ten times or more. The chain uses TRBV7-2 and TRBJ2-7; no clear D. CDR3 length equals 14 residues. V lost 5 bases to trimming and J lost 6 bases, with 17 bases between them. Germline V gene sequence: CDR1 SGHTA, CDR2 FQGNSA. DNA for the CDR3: TGTGCCAGCAGCCCCCTATATGGCGCCGGCGAGCAGTACTTC. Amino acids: CASSPLYGAGEQYF.

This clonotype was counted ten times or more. The CDR3 sequence: CSARDPGQGAGSPLHF. The CDR3 coding sequence is TGCAGTGCTAGAGATCCCGGACAGGGCGCCGGTTCACCCCTCCACTTT. The gene calls are TRBV20-1 and TRBJ1-6, with 8 bases fitting TRBD1. CDR1 and CDR2 from the germline V gene are DFQATT and SNEGSKA (reference sequence). The CDR3 spans 16 residues. V lost 0 bases, J lost 9 bases, and 10 bases stayed unmatched.

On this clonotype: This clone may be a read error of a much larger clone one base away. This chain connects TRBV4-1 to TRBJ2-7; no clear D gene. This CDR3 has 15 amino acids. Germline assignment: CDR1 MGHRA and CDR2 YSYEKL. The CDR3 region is CVSSQSRVLSYEQYF. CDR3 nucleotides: TGCGTCAGCAGCCAATCCCGGGTCCTGAGCTACGAGCAGTACTTC.

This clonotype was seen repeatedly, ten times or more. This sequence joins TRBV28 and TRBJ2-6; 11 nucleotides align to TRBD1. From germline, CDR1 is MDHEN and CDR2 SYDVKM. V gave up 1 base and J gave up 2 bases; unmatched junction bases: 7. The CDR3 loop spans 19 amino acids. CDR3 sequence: CASSLYVRTGGAGANVLTF. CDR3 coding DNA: TGTGCCAGCAGTTTATATGTCAGGACAGGGGGCGCTGGGGCCAACGTCCTGACTTTC.

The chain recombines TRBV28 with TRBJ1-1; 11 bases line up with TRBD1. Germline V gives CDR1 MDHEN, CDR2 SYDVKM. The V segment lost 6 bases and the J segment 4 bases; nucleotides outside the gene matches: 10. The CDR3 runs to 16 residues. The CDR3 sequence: CASRTPGQGVSTEAFF. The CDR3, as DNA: TGTGCCAGCAGAACCCCGGGACAGGGGGTATCCACTGAAGCTTTCTTT.

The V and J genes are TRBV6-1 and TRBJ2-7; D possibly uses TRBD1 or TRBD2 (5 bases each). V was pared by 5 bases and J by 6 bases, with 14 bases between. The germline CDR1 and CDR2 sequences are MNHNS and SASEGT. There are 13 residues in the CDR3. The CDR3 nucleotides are TGTGCCAGCAGTCGATTTACCGGGGCCGAGCAGTACTTC. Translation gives CASSRFTGAEQYF.

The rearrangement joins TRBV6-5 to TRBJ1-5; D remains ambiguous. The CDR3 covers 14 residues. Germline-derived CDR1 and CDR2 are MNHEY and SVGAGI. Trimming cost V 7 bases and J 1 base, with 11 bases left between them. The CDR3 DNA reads TGTGCCAGCATTTCGGACTTAAGCAATCAGCCCCAGCATTTT. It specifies CASISDLSNQPQHF.

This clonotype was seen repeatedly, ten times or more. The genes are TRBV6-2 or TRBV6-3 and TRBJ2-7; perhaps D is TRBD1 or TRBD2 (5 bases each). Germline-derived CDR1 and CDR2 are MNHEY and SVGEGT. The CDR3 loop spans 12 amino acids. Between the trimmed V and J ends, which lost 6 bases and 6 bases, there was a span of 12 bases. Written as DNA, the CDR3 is TGTGCCAGCAGCCGGGGCTTGGGCGAGCAGTACTTC. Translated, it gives CASSRGLGEQYF.

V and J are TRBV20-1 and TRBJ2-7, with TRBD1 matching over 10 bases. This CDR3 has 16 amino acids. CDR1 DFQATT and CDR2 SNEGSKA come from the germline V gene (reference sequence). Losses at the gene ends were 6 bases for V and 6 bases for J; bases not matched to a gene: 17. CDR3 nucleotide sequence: TGCAGTGCCACCACGGGGGACAGGGGCCTCGTTGGCGAGCAGTACTTC. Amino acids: CSATTGDRGLVGEQYF.

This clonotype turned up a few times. The CDR3 loop is CASSFSGGITGELFF. The CDR3 DNA follows: TGTGCCAGCAGCTTTTCGGGGGGCATTACCGGGGAGCTGTTTTTT. The chain recombines TRBV7-8 with TRBJ2-2; D possibly corresponds to TRBD2 (7 bases). V was shortened by 3 bases and J by 5 bases, with 13 bases between the two germline ends. CDR1 and CDR2 from the germline V gene are SGHVS and FQNEAQ. The CDR3 covers 15 residues.

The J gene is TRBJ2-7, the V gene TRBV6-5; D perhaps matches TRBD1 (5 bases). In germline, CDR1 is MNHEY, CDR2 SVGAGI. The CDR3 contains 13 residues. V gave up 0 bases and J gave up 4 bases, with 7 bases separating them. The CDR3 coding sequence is TGTGCCAGCAGTTACTCGGACAAATACGAGCAGTACTTC. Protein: CASSYSDKYEQYF.

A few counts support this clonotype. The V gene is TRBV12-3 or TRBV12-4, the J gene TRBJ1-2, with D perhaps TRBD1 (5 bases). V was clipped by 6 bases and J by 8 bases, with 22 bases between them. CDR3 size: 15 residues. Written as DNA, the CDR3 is TGTGCCAGCAGCCTAGGGAGGGACCCGCGGGACGGCTACACCTTC. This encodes CASSLGRDPRDGYTF.

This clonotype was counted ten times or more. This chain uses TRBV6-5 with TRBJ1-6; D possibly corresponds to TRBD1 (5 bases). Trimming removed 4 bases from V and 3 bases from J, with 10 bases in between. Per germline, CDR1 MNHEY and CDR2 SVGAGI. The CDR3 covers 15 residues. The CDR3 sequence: CASSLSQGYNSPLHF. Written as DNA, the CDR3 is TGTGCCAGCAGTTTGTCCCAGGGCTATAATTCACCCCTCCACTTT.

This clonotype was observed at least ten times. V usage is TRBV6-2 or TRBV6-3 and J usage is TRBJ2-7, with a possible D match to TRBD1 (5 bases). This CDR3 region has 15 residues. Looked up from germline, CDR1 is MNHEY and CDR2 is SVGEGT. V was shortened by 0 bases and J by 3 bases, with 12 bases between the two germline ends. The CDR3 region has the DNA TGTGCCAGCAGTTACTCTCAAGCCAGGGACTACGAGCAGTACTTC. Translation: CASSYSQARDYEQYF.

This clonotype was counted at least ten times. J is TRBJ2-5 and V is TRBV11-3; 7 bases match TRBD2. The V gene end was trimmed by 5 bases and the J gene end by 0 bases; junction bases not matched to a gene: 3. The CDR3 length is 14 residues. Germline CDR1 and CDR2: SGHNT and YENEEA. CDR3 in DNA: TGTGCCAGCAGCATCGGGGGGTACCAAGAGACCCAGTACTTC. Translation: CASSIGGYQETQYF. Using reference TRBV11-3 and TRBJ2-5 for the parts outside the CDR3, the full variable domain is EAGVVQSPRYKIIEKKQPVAFWCNPISGHNTLYWYLQNLGQGPELLIRYENEEAVDDSQLPKDRFSAERLKGVDSTLKIQPAELGDSAVYLCASSIGGYQETQYFGPGTRLLVL.

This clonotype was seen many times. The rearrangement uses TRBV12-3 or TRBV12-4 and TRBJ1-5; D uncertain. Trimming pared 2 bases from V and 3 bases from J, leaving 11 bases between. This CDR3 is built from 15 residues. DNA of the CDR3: TGTGCCAGCAGTTTAAGTGAAACCTTCAATCAGCCCCAGCATTTT. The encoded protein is CASSLSETFNQPQHF.

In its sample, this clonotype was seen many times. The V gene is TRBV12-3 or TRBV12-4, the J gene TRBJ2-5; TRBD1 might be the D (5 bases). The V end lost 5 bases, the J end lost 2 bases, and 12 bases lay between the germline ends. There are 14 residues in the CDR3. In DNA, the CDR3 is TGTGCCAGCAGTACAGGATTGATACAAGAGACCCAGTACTTC. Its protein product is CASSTGLIQETQYF.

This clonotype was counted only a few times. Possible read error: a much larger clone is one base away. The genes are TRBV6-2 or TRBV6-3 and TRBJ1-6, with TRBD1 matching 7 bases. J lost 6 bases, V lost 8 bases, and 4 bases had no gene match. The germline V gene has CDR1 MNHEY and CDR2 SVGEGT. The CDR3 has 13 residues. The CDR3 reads CASRDSSNSPLHF. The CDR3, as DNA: TGTGCCAGCCGGGACAGTTCTAATTCACCCCTCCACTTT.

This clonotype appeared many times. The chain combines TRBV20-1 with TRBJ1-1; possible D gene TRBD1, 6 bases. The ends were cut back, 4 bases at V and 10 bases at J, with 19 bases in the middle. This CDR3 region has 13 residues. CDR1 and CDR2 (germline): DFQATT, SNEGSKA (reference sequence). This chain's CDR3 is CSAKGDINGGAFF. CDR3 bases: TGCAGTGCTAAGGGGGACATAAACGGAGGAGCTTTCTTT.

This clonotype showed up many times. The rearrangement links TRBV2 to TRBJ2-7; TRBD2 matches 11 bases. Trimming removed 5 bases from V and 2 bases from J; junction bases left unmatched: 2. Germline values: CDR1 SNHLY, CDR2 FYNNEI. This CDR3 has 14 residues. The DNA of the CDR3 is TGTGCCAGCAGTTTTAGCGGGAGGGCCTACGAGCAGTACTTC. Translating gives CASSFSGRAYEQYF.

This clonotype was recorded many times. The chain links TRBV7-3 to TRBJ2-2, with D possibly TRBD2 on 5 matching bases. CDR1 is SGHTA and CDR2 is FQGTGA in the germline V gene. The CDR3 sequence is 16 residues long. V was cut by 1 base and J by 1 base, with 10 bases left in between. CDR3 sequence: CASSLNSGGNTGELFF. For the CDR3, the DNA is TGTGCCAGCAGCTTAAATTCTGGAGGGAACACCGGGGAGCTGTTTTTT.